The 32 T cell receptor beta chains below all came from one sample that was sequenced in a study of cytomegalovirus exposure and HLA in healthy donors (dated by TCRdb to 2017 to 2019). Receptors were amplified or captured by the immunoSEQ multiplex PCR assay. For the multiplex PCR, a mixture combining 60 forward primers for TCR Vbeta segments and 13 reverse primers for TCR Jbeta segments was used. TCRdb took over this immuneACCESS table, retaining in-frame rearrangements with V and J assigned. Such tables are incomplete; in checked studies, under half of the missing clones stem from an unresolved V gene, and the remainder is unexplained. This sample gives roughly 180,000 clones in total; about four fifths of them show up just once. The ten largest account for about 1.6% of the sample. Sequenced input: PBMCs. The receptor source for this set is a male donor in good health and CMV-seronegative.

The chain recombines TRBV7-9 with TRBJ2-5; TRBD1 aligns across 11 bases. Germline loops: CDR1 SEHNR, CDR2 FQNEAQ (reference sequence). This CDR3 has 16 amino acids. Unmatched junction bases numbered 10, after V lost 5 bases and J lost 5 bases. The CDR3 nucleotides are TGTGCCAGCAGCCTCTCGACCGGGACAGGGGGGGAGACCCAGTACTTC. Translating it yields CASSLSTGTGGETQYF.

This chain uses TRBV4-3 with TRBJ2-1, with D tentatively TRBD2 (5 bases). Per the germline V gene, CDR1 is LGHNA and CDR2 is YSLEER. The CDR3 is 11 amino acids. The germline V and J ends were trimmed by 3 bases and 12 bases, with 9 bases remaining between them. The CDR3 sequence: CASSQASRQFF. CDR3 nucleotide sequence: TGCGCCAGCAGCCAGGCTAGCAGGCAGTTCTTC.

The rearrangement joins TRBV7-9 to TRBJ2-3; D might be TRBD1 (5 bases). This CDR3 is built from 12 residues. In germline, CDR1 is SEHNR, CDR2 FQNEAQ (reference sequence). V shed 6 bases and J shed 6 bases, with 10 bases lying between them. The CDR3 loop is CASRTRADTQYF. The DNA for the CDR3 is TGTGCCAGCAGGACCAGGGCGGATACGCAGTATTTT.

V usage is TRBV10-3 and J usage is TRBJ2-1, with 9 bases that match TRBD1. CDR3 length: 15 residues. Germline V gene sequence: CDR1 ENHRY, CDR2 SYGVKD. V dropped 10 bases and J dropped 2; count of bases not matched to a gene: 9. In DNA form, the CDR3 reads TGTGCCAGTGGGGGGGACAGGGTACCCTACAATGAGCAGTTCTTC. Residues: CASGGDRVPYNEQFF.

This clone has only one observation. This chain uses TRBV5-6 with TRBJ2-1, with TRBD1 matching over 8 bases. Germline V gives CDR1 SGHDT, CDR2 YYEEEE. The CDR3 covers 14 residues. Trimming took 5 bases from V and 3 from J; bases not matched to a gene: 4. This chain's CDR3 is CASRPTGDYNEQFF. CDR3 DNA sequence: TGTGCCAGCAGACCGACAGGGGACTACAATGAGCAGTTCTTC.

The chain has TRBV7-6 and TRBJ2-5; D is perhaps TRBD2 (7 bases). Germline V gives CDR1 SGHVS, CDR2 FNYEAQ. This CDR3 is built from 15 residues. V was clipped by 2 bases and J by 5 bases, with 15 bases between them. Here the CDR3 reads CASSLKGGDIETQYF. In DNA form, the CDR3 reads TGTGCCAGCAGCTTAAAGGGGGGGGACATCGAGACCCAGTACTTC. The variable domain in full, with the rest retrieved from reference TRBV7-6 and TRBJ2-5, is GAGVSQSPRYKVTKRGQDVALRCDPISGHVSLYWYRQALGQGPEFLTYFNYEAQQDKSGLPNDRFSAERPEGSISTLTIQRTEQRDSAMYRCASSLKGGDIETQYFGPGTRLLVL.

The chain has TRBV25-1 and TRBJ1-2; 9 bases line up with TRBD1. The germline V gene has CDR1 MGHDK and CDR2 SYGVNS. V shed 6 bases and J 7 bases; nucleotides not matched to a gene: 6. CDR3 size: 13 residues. As DNA, the CDR3 is TGTGCCAGCAGCACAACAGGGGGCGGTGGCTACACCTTC. This translates into CASSTTGGGGYTF.

This clone turned up a few times. This chain joins TRBV27 and TRBJ2-7, with a tentative D call TRBD1 (6 bases). Between the trimmed V and J ends, which lost 6 bases and 3 bases, there was a span of 9 bases. Germline V gene lookup returns CDR1 MNHEY and CDR2 SMNVEV (reference sequence). This CDR3 contains 12 residues. CDR3 residues: CASRGAGYEQYF. In DNA, the CDR3 is TGTGCCAGCAGGGGGGCGGGCTACGAGCAGTACTTC.

This rearrangement joins TRBV18 to TRBJ2-3; a weak D match, TRBD2 (6 bases). The V end lost 3 bases, the J end lost 1 base, and 14 bases lay between the germline ends. Germline-derived CDR1 and CDR2 are KGHSH and LQKENI. The CDR3 has 16 amino acids. This CDR3 reads CASSPIPGAGTDTQYF. In nucleotides, the CDR3 is TGTGCCAGCTCACCGATTCCGGGAGCGGGCACAGATACGCAGTATTTT.

The chain is built from TRBV7-9 and TRBJ2-1; 9 positions match TRBD2. Germline CDR1 SEHNR, CDR2 FQNEAQ (reference sequence). This CDR3 spans 16 amino acids. J gave up 7 bases and V 0 bases, and 7 bases lay outside the gene matches. Here the CDR3 DNA reads TGTGCCAGCAGCTTAGCATCGGCGGGAGGGCCTAATGAGCAGTTCTTC. Residues: CASSLASAGGPNEQFF.

V gene TRBV7-9 combines with J gene TRBJ1-2, with 9 bases matching TRBD1. J was trimmed by 3 bases and V by 5 bases; bases with no gene match: 4. Germline CDR1 and CDR2: SEHNR and FQNEAQ (reference sequence). The CDR3 is made up of 14 amino acids. CDR3 bases: TGTGCCAGCAGCCCGGGACAGGGAGACTATGGCTACACCTTC. It codes for CASSPGQGDYGYTF.

In DNA form, the CDR3 reads TGCGCCAGCAGCCAAGAGGGCACCCAGGATCAGCCCCAGCATTTT. Residues: CASSQEGTQDQPQHF. The chain is built from TRBV4-1 and TRBJ1-5; no firm D call. The CDR3 runs to 15 residues. Deletions cut 0 bases from V and 5 bases from J, with 11 bases between. Germline lookup yields CDR1 MGHRA and CDR2 YSYEKL.

This clone was counted between two and nine times. The chain links TRBV27 to TRBJ2-7; unclear D gene. V lost 4 bases, J lost 7 bases, and 14 bases lay in between. CDR1 and CDR2 (germline): MNHEY, SMNVEV (reference sequence). This CDR3 is 13 amino acids long. CDR3: CASSSQQSWEQYF. The CDR3 DNA follows: TGTGCCAGCAGTTCCCAACAGTCGTGGGAGCAGTACTTC.

The chain recombines TRBV29-1 with TRBJ1-1, with 7 bases identical to TRBD1. The V gene's germline CDR1 is SQVTM and CDR2 ANQGSEA. The CDR3 contains 13 residues. J lost 5 bases, V lost 3 bases, and 6 bases had no gene match. CDR3 in amino acids: CSVDATGRTEAFF. The CDR3 DNA sequence: TGCAGCGTTGACGCGACAGGGCGGACTGAAGCTTTCTTT. Full variable domain (rest looked up from reference TRBV29-1 and TRBJ1-1): SAVISQKPSRDICQRGTSLTIQCQVDSQVTMMFWYRQQPGQSLTLIATANQGSEATYESGFVIDKFPISRPNLTFSTLTVSNMSPEDSSIYLCSVDATGRTEAFFGQGTRLTVV.

V usage is TRBV7-6 and J usage is TRBJ1-5, with TRBD1 matching 9 bases. Trimming cost V 5 bases and J 6 bases; bases outside gene matches: 5. The CDR3 totals 14 residues. The V gene's germline CDR1 is SGHVS and CDR2 FNYEAQ. Here the CDR3 DNA reads TGTGCCAGCAGCCGACAGGGGGAAGCTCAGCCCCAGCATTTT. It codes for CASSRQGEAQPQHF.

The rearrangement uses TRBV5-1 and TRBJ2-2; possible D gene TRBD1, 6 bases. Trimming took off 1 base at V and 5 bases at J, with 12 bases between the two ends. The CDR3 consists of 15 residues. CDR1 SGHRS and CDR2 YFSETQ come from the germline V gene. Here the CDR3 DNA reads TGCGCCAGCAGCTTGTTAGGGGGTGGAACCGGGGAGCTGTTTTTT. Translating gives CASSLLGGGTGELFF.

The chain recombines TRBV9 with TRBJ1-6, with D perhaps matching TRBD1 (6 bases). Trimming cost V 5 bases and J 5 bases, with 11 bases left between them. The CDR3 has 14 amino acids. Germline CDR1 is SGDLS and CDR2 is YYNGEE. The CDR3 nucleotides read TGTGCCAGCAGAGCACAGGGTGATAATTCACCCCTCCACTTT. Protein: CASRAQGDNSPLHF.

The CDR3 sequence: CASSPGLHLNEQFF. CDR3 DNA sequence: TGTGCCAGTAGCCCGGGACTTCACCTTAATGAGCAGTTCTTC. The chain uses TRBV19 and TRBJ2-1; the D gene is possibly TRBD2 (6 bases). V was trimmed by 6 bases and J by 7 bases, leaving 16 bases between them. This CDR3 comprises 14 residues. Per the germline V gene, CDR1 is LNHDA and CDR2 is SQIVND (reference sequence).

The rearrangement links TRBV4-2 to TRBJ1-5; no clear D gene. V was shortened by 0 bases and J by 7 bases, with 7 bases between the two germline ends. CDR3 length: 13 amino acids. CDR1 is LGHNA, CDR2 YNFKEQ, per germline. CDR3 sequence: CASSQDSGQPQHF. In DNA, the CDR3 is TGTGCCAGCAGCCAAGACTCCGGGCAGCCCCAGCATTTT.

With regard to this clone: Mismatch with germline at one junction end may stem from a read error. V usage is TRBV7-9 and J usage is TRBJ1-1, with D tentatively TRBD1 (5 bases). CDR3 size: 15 residues. Germline CDR1 SEHNR, CDR2 FQNEAQ (reference sequence). CDR3 sequence: CSSSNRDSINTEAFF. CDR3 DNA sequence: TGTTCCAGCAGCAACCGTGACAGTATAAACACTGAAGCTTTCTTT.

A single count supports this clone. DNA of the CDR3: TGTGCCAGCAGCTTAGCGGCAGTCTCCTCTGGGGCCAACGTCCTGACTTTC. It encodes CASSLAAVSSGANVLTF. This rearrangement joins TRBV7-8 to TRBJ2-6; D uncertain. This CDR3 spans 17 amino acids. Germline CDR1 is SGHVS and CDR2 is FQNEAQ. Between the trimmed V and J ends, which lost 0 bases and 0 bases, there was a span of 9 bases.

The V call is TRBV2, the J call TRBJ1-1; D gene unclear. Germline-derived CDR1 and CDR2 are SNHLY and FYNNEI. V was trimmed by 6 bases and J by 5 bases, leaving 7 bases between them. The CDR3 spans 11 residues. The CDR3 coding sequence is TGTGCCAGCAGCGGAGGTACTGAAGCTTTCTTT. Encoded protein: CASSGGTEAFF.

This chain joins TRBV2 and TRBJ2-5; D not resolved. The CDR3 length is 14 residues. Between the trimmed V and J ends, which lost 2 bases and 2 bases, there was a span of 9 bases. Germline V gene data show CDR1 as SNHLY and CDR2 as FYNNEI. The CDR3 bases are TGTGCCAGCAGTGAATTCACTGATCAAGAGACCCAGTACTTC. Its translation is CASSEFTDQETQYF. Looking up the rest from reference TRBV2 and TRBJ2-5 gives the full variable domain: EPEVTQTPSHQVTQMGQEVILRCVPISNHLYFYWYRQILGQKVEFLVSFYNNEISEKSEIFDDQFSVERPDGSNFTLKIRSTKLEDSAMYFCASSEFTDQETQYFGPGTRLLVL.

The rearrangement joins TRBV28 to TRBJ1-2; D is perhaps TRBD1 (5 bases). The V gene's germline CDR1 is MDHEN and CDR2 SYDVKM. This CDR3 is built from 12 residues. The V and J ends lost 8 bases and 8 bases respectively, with 15 bases between them. The CDR3 reads CASFIREGGYTF. In DNA form, the CDR3 reads TGTGCCAGCTTTATCAGGGAAGGGGGCTACACCTTC.

The chain joins TRBV27 to TRBJ2-3; TRBD1 matches 10 bases. The CDR3 is 15 residues long. Germline trimming cut 4 bases from V and 4 bases from J; bases unmatched to any gene: 5. The germline gives CDR1 MNHEY, CDR2 SMNVEV (reference sequence). Here the CDR3 reads CASSSPTGGADTQYF. The CDR3 coding sequence is TGTGCCAGCAGTTCCCCGACAGGGGGCGCAGATACGCAGTATTTT.

This clone is a singleton in its sample. The rearrangement uses TRBV5-1 and TRBJ2-7, with a tentative D call TRBD1 (5 bases). Germline CDR1 reads SGHRS; CDR2 reads YFSETQ. V lost 3 bases, J lost 5 bases, and 21 bases lay in between. This CDR3 has 16 residues. CDR3 nucleotide sequence: TGCGCCAGCAGCTCCCCGGTTGGGGCCCAAGGAGACGAGCAGTACTTC. Translated: CASSSPVGAQGDEQYF.

The chain has TRBV6-5 and TRBJ1-5; D remains ambiguous. V gave up 7 bases and J gave up 8 bases, with 15 bases separating them. The CDR3 runs to 13 residues. Germline CDR1 MNHEY, CDR2 SVGAGI. CDR3 amino acids: CASIGGPGEPQHF. The CDR3 DNA follows: TGTGCCAGCATTGGAGGTCCGGGCGAGCCCCAGCATTTT.

The CDR3 DNA reads TGTGCCAGCACCCCCGACACCGCCTATGGCTACACCTTC. Its protein is CASTPDTAYGYTF. The rearrangement links TRBV6-1 to TRBJ1-2, with D hard to call. This CDR3 has 13 residues. V lost 7 bases, J lost 4 bases, and 13 bases lay in between. Germline V gives CDR1 MNHNS, CDR2 SASEGT.

This clone has more than one count but fewer than ten. The chain is built from TRBV5-1 and TRBJ1-2; 7 positions agree with TRBD1. The CDR3 totals 15 residues. The germline CDR1 and CDR2 sequences are SGHRS and YFSETQ. The junction had 9 bases not matched to a gene; V was cut back by 2 bases and J by 5 bases. For the CDR3, the DNA is TGCGCCAGCAGCTTAGGGGGCGCCGGGGCTTATGGCTACACCTTC. This translates into CASSLGGAGAYGYTF. The full variable domain, its missing parts supplied by reference TRBV5-1 and TRBJ1-2, is KAGVTQTPRYLIKTRGQQVTLSCSPISGHRSVSWYQQTPGQGLQFLFEYFSETQRNKGNFPGRFSGRQFSNSRSEMNVSTLELGDSALYLCASSLGGAGAYGYTFGSGTRLTVV.

This sequence joins TRBV7-3 and TRBJ2-5; TRBD1 might be the D (6 bases). Germline V gene data show CDR1 as SGHTA and CDR2 as FQGTGA. V was cut by 1 base and J by 5 bases, with 14 bases left in between. The CDR3 has 15 residues. CDR3 in amino acids: CASSLNGPGEETQYF. DNA of the CDR3: TGTGCCAGCAGCTTAAATGGTCCAGGGGAGGAGACCCAGTACTTC.

The chain links TRBV6-4 to TRBJ1-1; no reliable D call. There are 13 residues in the CDR3. Trimming left V 0 bases short and J 5 bases short, with 7 bases between. Germline-derived CDR1 and CDR2 are MRHNA and SNTAGT. The CDR3 DNA reads as TGTGCCAGCAGTGACTCGACGGGGACTGAAGCTTTCTTT. Translating gives CASSDSTGTEAFF.

This chain joins TRBV28 and TRBJ2-1; D not resolved. Deletions cut 6 bases from V and 9 bases from J, with 9 bases between. The CDR3 has 11 residues. The germline V gene encodes CDR1 MDHEN and CDR2 SYDVKM. DNA of the CDR3: TGTGCCAGCAGAGAGACGGGTGAGCAGTTCTTC. This codes for CASRETGEQFF.